This entry lists 14 T cell receptor beta chains sequenced from one sample in a study of cytomegalovirus exposure and HLA in healthy donors. PCR primers comprised 60 Vbeta and 13 Jbeta primers. The data were produced by immunoSEQ multiplex PCR, yet TCRdb's version contains in-frame clones alone and is incomplete. The repertoire has roughly 150,000 clones, about 80% of them found once; the top ten carry roughly 14%. What was sequenced was PBMCs. The source is a middle-aged woman in good health and CMV-seronegative.

The rearrangement links TRBV6-6 to TRBJ1-4; the D gene is possibly TRBD1 (6 bases). Germline CDR1 and CDR2: MNHNY and SVGAGI (reference sequence). Trimming took 5 bases from V and 6 from J, leaving 13 bases between them. This CDR3 has 14 residues. The CDR3, as DNA: TGTGCCAGCAGTCCCTCCAACAGGGATGAAAAACTGTTTTTT. Translation: CASSPSNRDEKLFF.

This sequence joins TRBV27 and TRBJ2-7, with unresolved D. The V end lost 3 bases, the J end lost 3 bases, and 18 bases lay between the germline ends. This CDR3 is 16 amino acids long. Per the germline V gene, CDR1 is MNHEY and CDR2 is SMNVEV (reference sequence). The CDR3 nucleotides are TGTGCCAGCAGTTTGGTCCTCAATTCCCCACTCTACGAGCAGTACTTC. It specifies CASSLVLNSPLYEQYF.

The chain links TRBV11-3 to TRBJ2-5, with a weak D call TRBD1 (6 bases). Germline CDR1 SGHNT, CDR2 YENEEA. Trimming took 4 bases from V and 4 from J, leaving 10 bases between them. The CDR3 covers 13 residues. Here the CDR3 reads CASSSGQIETQYF. DNA for the CDR3: TGTGCCAGCAGCTCGGGACAAATAGAGACCCAGTACTTC.

V usage is TRBV4-1 and J usage is TRBJ2-2, with 7 bases that match TRBD2. The CDR3 length is 14 residues. Germline lookup yields CDR1 MGHRA and CDR2 YSYEKL. V gave up 1 base and J gave up 5 bases; unmatched junction bases: 1. CDR3 loop: CASSQGGGTGELFF. In DNA form, the CDR3 reads TGCGCCAGCAGCCAAGGGGGGGGAACCGGGGAGCTGTTTTTT.

This chain links TRBV5-1 with TRBJ2-5; 14 bases match TRBD2. J was trimmed by 2 bases and V by 0 bases; bases with no gene match: 6. This CDR3 has 18 amino acids. Germline loops: CDR1 SGHRS, CDR2 YFSETQ. CDR3 amino acids: CASSLARTSGRPQETQYF. In nucleotides, the CDR3 is TGCGCCAGCAGCTTGGCCAGGACTAGCGGGAGGCCTCAAGAGACCCAGTACTTC.

The chain has TRBV6-4 and TRBJ2-6; 8 bases align to TRBD2. Germline V gene data show CDR1 as MRHNA and CDR2 as SNTAGT. V lost 3 bases to trimming and J lost 4 bases; unmatched junction nucleotides: 8. The CDR3 extends over 17 amino acids. CDR3 DNA sequence: TGTGCCAGCAGTGAGTCGCAGCGGGAGCTAGGGGCCAACGTCCTGACTTTC. Residues: CASSESQRELGANVLTF.

This clone turned up a few times. J is TRBJ2-1 and V is TRBV30, with no clear D. The V gene's germline CDR1 is GTSNPN and CDR2 SVGIG (reference sequence). V gave up 5 bases and J gave up 0 bases, with 8 bases separating them. This CDR3 is built from 13 residues. The CDR3 region is CAWAPSSYNEQFF. The CDR3 coding sequence is TGTGCCTGGGCACCCAGCTCCTACAATGAGCAGTTCTTC.

In this sample, this clone turned up a few times. CDR3 in amino acids: CASSFSGNTEAFF. CDR3 sequence (DNA): TGTGCCAGCAGTTTTTCAGGGAACACTGAAGCTTTCTTT. This chain uses TRBV14 with TRBJ1-1; no clear D gene. CDR1 is SGHDN, CDR2 FVKESK, per germline. Trimming removed 6 bases from V and 1 base from J, with 9 bases in between. The CDR3 length is 13 residues.

Note on this clone: Other DNA sequences in this specimen translate into the identical CDR3. This sequence joins TRBV28 and TRBJ2-7; TRBD1 matches 7 bases. The germline V gene encodes CDR1 MDHEN and CDR2 SYDVKM. The CDR3 is 15 residues long. Germline trimming cut 2 bases from V and 2 bases from J; bases unmatched to any gene: 6. The CDR3 nucleotides read TGTGCCAGCAGTTTAGAAGGGGGCCCTACCTACGAGCAGTACTTC. Residues: CASSLEGGPTYEQYF.

The chain employs TRBV15 and TRBJ2-7; D is possibly TRBD2 (5 bases). This CDR3 has 14 residues. V was clipped by 0 bases and J by 2 bases, with 8 bases between them. Germline V gives CDR1 LNHNV, CDR2 YYDKDF (reference sequence). CDR3 DNA: TGTGCCACCAGCAGAGATCGTAGCGCCTACGAGCAGTACTTC. As protein: CATSRDRSAYEQYF.

This clone has only a few counts. Other nucleotide sequences from this sample produce the same CDR3. The V gene is TRBV11-2, the J gene TRBJ2-1; no clear D. The V end was cut by 1 base, the J end by 4 bases, with 8 bases between. The CDR3 is 14 amino acids. The germline CDR1 and CDR2 sequences are SGHAT and FQNNGV. This CDR3 reads CASSLAGQYNEQFF. Here the CDR3 DNA reads TGTGCCAGCAGCTTAGCTGGGCAGTACAATGAGCAGTTCTTC.

CDR3 nucleotide sequence: TGTGCCAGCAGTTTTCAGGGAACAACAGATACGCAGTATTTT. It yields the protein CASSFQGTTDTQYF. The genes are TRBV27 and TRBJ2-3, with D tentatively TRBD1 (5 bases). Germline assignment: CDR1 MNHEY and CDR2 SMNVEV (reference sequence). Trimming removed 3 bases at V and 3 bases at J, with 10 bases between. This CDR3 spans 14 amino acids.

The chain has TRBV7-9 and TRBJ1-5, with D possibly being TRBD1 (5 bases). CDR3 length: 14 residues. V was shortened by 4 bases and J by 6 bases, with 13 bases between the two germline ends. The germline V gene encodes CDR1 SEHNR and CDR2 FQNEAQ (reference sequence). This chain's CDR3 is CASSSSGHVQPQHF. The CDR3 DNA sequence: TGTGCCAGCAGCTCCTCAGGACATGTTCAGCCCCAGCATTTT.

The chain joins TRBV19 to TRBJ2-2, with 8 bases aligning to TRBD1. V lost 6 bases to trimming and J lost 7 bases; unmatched junction nucleotides: 10. This CDR3 is built from 15 residues. Germline CDR1 and CDR2: LNHDA and SQIVND (reference sequence). The chain's CDR3 is CASRDGTGWSGELFF. Here the CDR3 DNA reads TGTGCCAGTAGGGATGGGACAGGCTGGAGCGGGGAGCTGTTTTTT.